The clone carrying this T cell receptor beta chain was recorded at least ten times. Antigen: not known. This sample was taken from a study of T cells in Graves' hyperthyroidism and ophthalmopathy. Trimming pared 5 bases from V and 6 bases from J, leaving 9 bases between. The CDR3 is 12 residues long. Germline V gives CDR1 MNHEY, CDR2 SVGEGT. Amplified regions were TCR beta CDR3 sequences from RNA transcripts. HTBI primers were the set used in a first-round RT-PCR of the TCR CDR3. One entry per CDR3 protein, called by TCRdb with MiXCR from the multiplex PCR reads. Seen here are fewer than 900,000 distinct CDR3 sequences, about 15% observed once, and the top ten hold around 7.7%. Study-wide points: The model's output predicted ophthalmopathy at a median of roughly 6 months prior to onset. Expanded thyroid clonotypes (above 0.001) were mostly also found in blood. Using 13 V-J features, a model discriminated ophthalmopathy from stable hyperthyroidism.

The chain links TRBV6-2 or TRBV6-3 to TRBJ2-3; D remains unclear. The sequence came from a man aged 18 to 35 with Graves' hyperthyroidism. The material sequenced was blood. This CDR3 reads CASSRLRDTQYF. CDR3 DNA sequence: TGTGCCAGCAGTCGTTTAAGGGATACGCAGTATTTT.